The 14 T cell receptor beta chains presented below share a single source sample, sequenced in a study of blood T cell repertoires in COVID-19. Clones were sequenced by immunoSEQ multiplex PCR, and TCRdb holds only the in-frame ones, with some missing. The table lists about 210,000 clones, approximately 80% of them singletons. Sequencing used PBMCs or T cells enriched from blood (not recorded which). The receptor source for this set is a woman aged 45 to 65 with acute COVID-19.

J is TRBJ2-7 and V is TRBV2, with TRBD2 as a possible D gene (6 bases). The CDR3 contains 17 residues. Germline lookup yields CDR1 SNHLY and CDR2 FYNNEI. V was clipped by 5 bases and J by 1 base, with 21 bases between them. This CDR3 is CASSFSRPSGLSYEQYF. The CDR3 nucleotides are TGTGCCAGCAGTTTCAGCCGACCCTCGGGACTTTCCTACGAGCAGTACTTC.

The chain combines TRBV7-2 with TRBJ1-4, with 8 positions matching TRBD1. Germline V lookup: CDR1 SGHTA, CDR2 FQGNSA. CDR3 size: 19 residues. The V segment lost 1 base and the J segment 8 bases; nucleotides outside the gene matches: 18. The CDR3 DNA reads TGTGCCAGCAGCTTAGTGATGAGGACAGGGCTCCCTAGGCGGGAAAAACTGTTTTTT. Translated: CASSLVMRTGLPRREKLFF.

V usage is TRBV30 and J usage is TRBJ2-3; TRBD2 matches 8 bases. The CDR3 consists of 15 residues. Germline-derived CDR1 and CDR2 are GTSNPN and SVGIG (reference sequence). After removal of 0 bases from V and 4 bases from J, the junction contained 6 bases not matched to a gene. The CDR3 DNA sequence: TGTGCCTGGAGTGTATCCTCGGGAGGGGCAGATACGCAGTATTTT. Protein product: CAWSVSSGGADTQYF.

There are a few counts of this clone. The chain couples TRBV3-1 (or the pseudogene TRBV3-2) to TRBJ2-3, with 9 bases lining up with TRBD2. Losses at the gene ends were 4 bases for V and 2 bases for J; bases not matched to a gene: 10. The CDR3 covers 17 residues. CDR1 is LGHDT and CDR2 is YNNKEL in the germline V gene (reference sequence). This chain's CDR3 is CASSPLEIAGVTDTQYF. The CDR3 nucleotides read TGTGCCAGCAGCCCCCTCGAAATAGCGGGGGTCACAGATACGCAGTATTTT.

The chain couples TRBV4-3 to TRBJ2-3; 11 positions match TRBD2. CDR3 length: 18 residues. The J segment lost 3 bases and the V segment lost 1 base, leaving 9 bases of the junction unmatched. CDR1 is LGHNA and CDR2 is YSLEER in the germline V gene. The CDR3 here is CASSQGYSGGARTDTQYF. The CDR3 DNA sequence: TGCGCCAGCAGCCAAGGTTATAGCGGGGGGGCTAGAACAGATACGCAGTATTTT.

This chain links TRBV3-1 (or the pseudogene TRBV3-2) with TRBJ1-6; D is perhaps TRBD1 (6 bases). Germline V gene sequence: CDR1 LGHDT, CDR2 YNNKEL (reference sequence). The ends were cut back, 1 base at V and 3 bases at J, with 7 bases in the middle. There are 15 residues in the CDR3. CDR3: CASSQGGLYNSPLHF. Here the CDR3 DNA reads TGTGCCAGCAGCCAAGGGGGGCTCTATAATTCACCCCTCCACTTT.

This sequence joins TRBV5-1 and TRBJ2-3, with 9 bases matching TRBD1. CDR3 size: 18 residues. Germline V gene lookup returns CDR1 SGHRS and CDR2 YFSETQ. After removal of 3 bases from V and 1 base from J, the junction contained 12 bases not matched to a gene. The CDR3 sequence is CASSSTGGRVGRTDTQYF. DNA for the CDR3: TGCGCCAGCAGCTCGACAGGGGGAAGGGTAGGCCGCACAGATACGCAGTATTTT.

V is TRBV28 and J is TRBJ1-5; D is ambiguous. The CDR3 contains 14 residues. The V end lost 6 bases, the J end lost 6 bases, and 15 bases lay between the germline ends. Germline CDR1 and CDR2: MDHEN and SYDVKM. CDR3 coding DNA: TGTGCCAGCAGGTCAAGGCAGGTAGGTCAGCCCCAGCATTTT. The encoded protein is CASRSRQVGQPQHF.

The chain links TRBV18 to TRBJ2-1; D is uncertain. The CDR3 spans 13 residues. The germline gives CDR1 KGHSH, CDR2 LQKENI. Trimming removed 6 bases from V and 1 base from J, with 7 bases in between. The CDR3 coding sequence is TGTGCCAGCTCCCTCGTGTCCTACAATGAGCAGTTCTTC. This codes for CASSLVSYNEQFF.

This clone was detected once. This sequence joins TRBV7-9 and TRBJ2-2; unclear D gene. Germline V CDR1 and CDR2: SEHNR, FQNEAQ (reference sequence). This CDR3 comprises 12 residues. The V end lost 5 bases, the J end lost 5 bases, and 6 bases lay between the germline ends. CDR3 sequence (DNA): TGTGCCAGCAGCCGTATAACCGGGGAGCTGTTTTTT. It codes for CASSRITGELFF.

In its sample, this clone was seen once. In nucleotides, the CDR3 is TGTGCCAGCTCACCGTCGACGTTAGAGGCTGAAGCTTTCTTT. Its protein product is CASSPSTLEAEAFF. The chain employs TRBV18 and TRBJ1-1, with D hard to call. This CDR3 contains 14 residues. Germline V gene sequence: CDR1 KGHSH, CDR2 LQKENI. The V gene lost 3 bases and the J gene lost 6 bases, with 14 bases spanning the gap.

The chain has TRBV2 and TRBJ2-1; D uncertain. The CDR3 extends over 12 amino acids. CDR1 SNHLY and CDR2 FYNNEI come from the germline V gene. Trimming took off 8 bases at V and 5 bases at J, with 10 bases between the two ends. DNA of the CDR3: TGTGCCAGCCATGGCGCGGACAATGAGCAGTTCTTC. Its translation: CASHGADNEQFF.

This chain uses TRBV10-2 with TRBJ2-4; 7 bases fit TRBD2. V was clipped by 8 bases and J by 6 bases; unmatched bases: 16. Germline CDR1 is WSHSY and CDR2 is SAAADI. This CDR3 has 16 amino acids. CDR3 sequence reads: CASSFGPLGGGNIQYF. DNA of the CDR3: TGCGCCAGCTCTTTCGGACCTCTGGGGGGGGGAAACATTCAGTACTTC.

The chain carries TRBV14 and TRBJ2-7; 10 bases are a match to TRBD1. Trimming cost V 4 bases and J 2 bases; bases outside gene matches: 14. Germline lookup yields CDR1 SGHDN and CDR2 FVKESK. The CDR3 loop spans 18 amino acids. Written as DNA, the CDR3 is TGTGCCAGCAGCCCCCTTCCCGGGACAGGGGAGAGGGCCTACGAGCAGTACTTC. Encoded protein: CASSPLPGTGERAYEQYF. The full variable domain, in which reference TRBV14 and TRBJ2-7 provide the parts outside the CDR3, is EAGVTQFPSHSVIEKGQTVTLRCDPISGHDNLYWYRRVMGKEIKFLLHFVKESKQDESGMPNNRFLAERTGGTYSTLKVQPAELEDSGVYFCASSPLPGTGERAYEQYFGPGTRLTVT.